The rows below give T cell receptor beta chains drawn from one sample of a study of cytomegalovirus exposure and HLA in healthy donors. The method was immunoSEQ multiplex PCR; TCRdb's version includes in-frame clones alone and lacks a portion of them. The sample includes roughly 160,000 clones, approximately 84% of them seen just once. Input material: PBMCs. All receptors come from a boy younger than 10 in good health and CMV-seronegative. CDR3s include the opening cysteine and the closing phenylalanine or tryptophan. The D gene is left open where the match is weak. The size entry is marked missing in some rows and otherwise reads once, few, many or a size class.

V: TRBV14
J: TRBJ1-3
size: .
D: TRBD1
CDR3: CASSQRQGRRAGNTIYF
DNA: TGTGCCAGCAGCCAGAGACAGGGTAGGAGAGCTGGAAACACCATATATTTT

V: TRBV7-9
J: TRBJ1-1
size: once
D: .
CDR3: CASSFISFKDKNTEAFF
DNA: TGTGCCAGCAGCTTCATATCCTTTAAGGACAAGAACACTGAAGCTTTCTTT

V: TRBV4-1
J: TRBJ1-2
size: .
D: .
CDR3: CASSHQGIEVYGYTF
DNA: TGCGCCAGCAGCCATCAGGGTATTGAAGTCTATGGCTACACCTTC

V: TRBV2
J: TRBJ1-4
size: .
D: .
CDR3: CASSDGERLFF
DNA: TGTGCCAGCAGTGATGGAGAGAGACTGTTTTTT

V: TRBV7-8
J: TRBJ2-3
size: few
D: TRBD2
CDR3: CASEERHGTSGTDTQYF
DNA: TGTGCCAGCGAAGAACGACACGGGACTAGCGGCACAGATACGCAGTATTTT

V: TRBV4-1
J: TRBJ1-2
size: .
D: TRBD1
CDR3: CASSPRRGLNYGYTF
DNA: TGCGCCAGCAGCCCCCGGAGGGGGCTTAACTATGGCTACACCTTC

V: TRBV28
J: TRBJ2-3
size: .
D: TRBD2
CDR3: CASSLSGSGTLVKDTQYF
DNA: TGTGCCAGCAGCTTAAGTGGTAGCGGGACGCTGGTCAAAGATACGCAGTATTTT

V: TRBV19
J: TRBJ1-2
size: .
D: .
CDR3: CASSIYRLRNYGYTF
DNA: TGTGCCAGTAGTATATACAGGCTTCGCAACTATGGCTACACCTTC

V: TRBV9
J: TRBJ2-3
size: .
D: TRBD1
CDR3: CASSVASGGLGTDTQYF
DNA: TGTGCCAGCAGCGTAGCTTCAGGGGGTCTGGGCACAGATACGCAGTATTTT

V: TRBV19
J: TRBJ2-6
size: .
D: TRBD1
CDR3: CASSIMGQSSGANVLTF
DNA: TGTGCCAGTAGTATTATGGGACAGAGCTCTGGGGCCAACGTCCTGACTTTC

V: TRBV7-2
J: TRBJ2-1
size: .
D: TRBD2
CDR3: CASSLVLAGRYEQFF
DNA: TGTGCCAGCAGCTTAGTCCTAGCGGGAAGATATGAGCAGTTCTTC

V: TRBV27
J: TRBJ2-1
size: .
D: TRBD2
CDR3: CASSPGTSGTNEQFF
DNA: TGTGCCAGCAGTCCCGGGACTAGCGGGACAAATGAGCAGTTCTTC

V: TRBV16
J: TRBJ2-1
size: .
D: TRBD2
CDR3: CASSPRAGTSSYNEQFF
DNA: TGTGCCAGCAGCCCCCGGGCCGGGACTAGTTCCTACAATGAGCAGTTCTTC

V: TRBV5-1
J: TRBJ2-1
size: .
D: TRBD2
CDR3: CASQGAGTSGRFSYNEQFF
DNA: TGCGCCAGCCAAGGGGCCGGGACTAGCGGGAGGTTCTCCTACAATGAGCAGTTCTTC

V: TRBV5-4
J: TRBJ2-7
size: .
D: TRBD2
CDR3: CASSIGLAGSYEQYF
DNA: TGTGCCAGCAGCATCGGACTAGCGGGTTCTTACGAGCAGTACTTC

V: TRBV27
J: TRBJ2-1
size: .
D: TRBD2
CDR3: CASSLYSGGAYNEQFF
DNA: TGTGCCAGCAGTTTATACTCGGGAGGGGCTTACAATGAGCAGTTCTTC

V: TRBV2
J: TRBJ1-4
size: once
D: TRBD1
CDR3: CASSTGQGNEKLFF
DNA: TGTGCCAGCAGTACGGGACAGGGGAATGAAAAACTGTTTTTT

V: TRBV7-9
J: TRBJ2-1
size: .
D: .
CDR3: CASSSRTTSSYNEQFF
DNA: TGTGCCAGCAGCAGCCGGACTACCAGCTCCTACAATGAGCAGTTCTTC

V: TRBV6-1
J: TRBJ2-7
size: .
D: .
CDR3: CASSVRGQGTYEQYF
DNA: TGTGCCAGCAGTGTAAGGGGCCAGGGTACCTACGAGCAGTACTTC

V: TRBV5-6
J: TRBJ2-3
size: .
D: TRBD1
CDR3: CASSLTNGQGGTTDTQYF
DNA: TGTGCCAGCAGCTTGACCAACGGACAGGGTGGAACAACAGATACGCAGTATTTT

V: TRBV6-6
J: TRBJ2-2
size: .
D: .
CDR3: CASSYQGLTGELFF
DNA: TGTGCCAGCAGTTACCAGGGACTCACCGGGGAGCTGTTTTTT